One sample yielded the 15 T cell receptor beta chains listed below, sequenced in a study of OX40 agonist ivuxolimab in advanced cancers. The assay was immunoSEQ multiplex PCR, and TCRdb's table has in-frame clones only and misses some. The sample records about 41,000 clones, roughly 84% being singletons. The specimen was CD4+ or CD8+ T cells sorted from blood, collected in a trial of the OX40 agonist ivuxolimab. All receptors derive from an adult with an advanced solid tumor such as melanoma, head and neck, liver or kidney cancer.

V usage is TRBV7-3 and J usage is TRBJ1-2; D is undetermined. V lost 5 bases to trimming and J lost 0 bases, with 13 bases between them. The CDR3 has 15 residues. Per germline, CDR1 SGHTA and CDR2 FQGTGA. CDR3 loop: CASSPRRGSNYGYTF. The CDR3 DNA is TGTGCCAGCAGCCCCCGCCGCGGATCTAACTATGGCTACACCTTC. Combining the CDR3 with reference TRBV7-3 and TRBJ1-2 gives the whole variable domain GAGVSQTPSNKVTEKGKYVELRCDPISGHTALYWYRQSLGQGPEFLIYFQGTGAADDSGLPNDRFFAVRPEGSVSTLKIQRTERGDSAVYLCASSPRRGSNYGYTFGSGTRLTVV.

This clone was seen just once. V gene TRBV27 combines with J gene TRBJ1-1; no clear D gene. V was clipped by 6 bases and J by 1 base, with 12 bases between them. Germline CDR1 is MNHEY and CDR2 is SMNVEV (reference sequence). This CDR3 has 14 residues. The CDR3 bases are TGTGCCAGCAGGGGTAGTATAGCGAACACTGAAGCTTTCTTT. Translating gives CASRGSIANTEAFF.

The chain carries TRBV5-1 and TRBJ1-2; D is undetermined. From germline, CDR1 is SGHRS and CDR2 YFSETQ. Trimming removed 0 bases from V and 3 bases from J, with 6 bases in between. The CDR3 is 13 residues long. The CDR3 DNA sequence: TGCGCCAGCAGCTTGGAAAATGACTATGGCTACACCTTC. This gives the protein CASSLENDYGYTF. The full variable domain, rest sourced from reference TRBV5-1 and TRBJ1-2, is KAGVTQTPRYLIKTRGQQVTLSCSPISGHRSVSWYQQTPGQGLQFLFEYFSETQRNKGNFPGRFSGRQFSNSRSEMNVSTLELGDSALYLCASSLENDYGYTFGSGTRLTVV.

The chain uses TRBV5-1 and TRBJ2-3; D unresolved. The CDR3 is made up of 12 amino acids. Germline values: CDR1 SGHRS, CDR2 YFSETQ. Trimming left V 3 bases short and J 4 bases short, with 6 bases between. The CDR3 region has the DNA TGCGCCAGCAGCTCCCCCTCAGATACGCAGTATTTT. Translated: CASSSPSDTQYF.

This clone has only one observation. The genes are TRBV2 and TRBJ2-2; 9 positions match TRBD2. Trimming took 4 bases from V and 5 from J; bases not matched to a gene: 14. The CDR3 is 18 amino acids. From germline, CDR1 is SNHLY and CDR2 FYNNEI. CDR3 DNA sequence: TGTGCCAGCAGTGTCTCCTCCTTTAGCGGGAGAGGGACCGGGGAGCTGTTTTTT. Translating it yields CASSVSSFSGRGTGELFF.

The chain is built from TRBV5-1 and TRBJ2-2; D call uncertain. Per germline, CDR1 SGHRS and CDR2 YFSETQ. This CDR3 contains 15 residues. Trimming took off 0 bases at V and 5 bases at J, with 11 bases between the two ends. The CDR3 DNA reads TGCGCCAGCAGCTTGGCCGTGGGTGTAACCGGGGAGCTGTTTTTT. It translates to CASSLAVGVTGELFF. Variable domain in full (rest from reference TRBV5-1 and TRBJ2-2): KAGVTQTPRYLIKTRGQQVTLSCSPISGHRSVSWYQQTPGQGLQFLFEYFSETQRNKGNFPGRFSGRQFSNSRSEMNVSTLELGDSALYLCASSLAVGVTGELFFGEGSRLTVL.

This clone was found once. The chain uses TRBV2 and TRBJ1-1; D ambiguous. This CDR3 is built from 14 residues. Trimming removed 2 bases from V and 7 bases from J, with 14 bases in between. Germline CDR1 reads SNHLY; CDR2 reads FYNNEI. The CDR3 DNA reads TGTGCCAGCAGTGAAATCGGGCCGGGAAATGAAGCTTTCTTT. It yields the protein CASSEIGPGNEAFF. The whole variable domain, remainder taken from reference TRBV2 and TRBJ1-1, is EPEVTQTPSHQVTQMGQEVILRCVPISNHLYFYWYRQILGQKVEFLVSFYNNEISEKSEIFDDQFSVERPDGSNFTLKIRSTKLEDSAMYFCASSEIGPGNEAFFGQGTRLTVV.

This chain links TRBV4-1 with TRBJ2-1; 15 bases fit TRBD2. This CDR3 region has 19 residues. CDR1 and CDR2 (germline): MGHRA, YSYEKL. With 1 base clipped from V and 9 bases from J, the junction kept 13 bases outside the gene matches. The CDR3: CASSQGDVMGLAGGGEQFF. In DNA form, the CDR3 reads TGCGCCAGCAGCCAAGGTGATGTGATGGGACTAGCGGGAGGCGGTGAGCAGTTCTTC.

The CDR3 nucleotides are TGTGCCTGGAGTAGGGTGACCTGGGACAATGAGCAGTTCTTC. It encodes CAWSRVTWDNEQFF. The chain uses TRBV30 and TRBJ2-1, with D unclear. Germline assignment: CDR1 GTSNPN and CDR2 SVGIG (reference sequence). The CDR3 consists of 14 residues. The V and J ends lost 2 bases and 5 bases respectively, with 13 bases between them.

The chain is built from TRBV19 and TRBJ1-2, with TRBD1 identical over 9 bases. Trimming took 3 bases from V and 5 from J; bases not matched to a gene: 10. In germline, CDR1 is LNHDA, CDR2 SQIVND (reference sequence). This CDR3 has 16 amino acids. The CDR3 loop reads CASSIHRDREYYGYTF. In DNA form, the CDR3 reads TGTGCCAGTAGTATTCACCGGGACAGGGAATATTATGGCTACACCTTC.

The rearrangement links TRBV29-1 to TRBJ2-7; 10 bases are shared with TRBD1. This CDR3 is 13 amino acids long. CDR1 and CDR2 (germline): SQVTM, ANQGSEA. After removal of 6 bases from V and 4 bases from J, the junction contained 6 bases not matched to a gene. The CDR3 nucleotides read TGCAGCGTAGCGCCGGGACAGGGGTACGAGCAGTACTTC. It is translated as CSVAPGQGYEQYF.

Only a few counts were recorded for this clone. The chain employs TRBV7-9 and TRBJ1-2; TRBD1 matches at 8 bases. V shed 5 bases, J shed 8 bases, and the junction held 10 bases outside the gene matches. Germline-derived CDR1 and CDR2 are SEHNR and FQNEAQ (reference sequence). The CDR3 runs 14 residues. The CDR3 protein is CASSPPGAGGGYTF. The CDR3 bases are TGTGCCAGCAGCCCCCCCGGTGCAGGGGGCGGCTACACCTTC.

The chain joins TRBV5-6 to TRBJ2-1, with D hard to call. The CDR3 sequence is 13 residues long. CDR1 is SGHDT and CDR2 is YYEEEE in the germline V gene. The V end was cut by 0 bases, the J end by 5 bases, with 6 bases between. The chain's CDR3 is CASSLAANNEQFF. The CDR3 region has the DNA TGTGCCAGCAGCTTGGCGGCCAACAATGAGCAGTTCTTC.

This clone was seen a single time. V usage is TRBV6-6 and J usage is TRBJ1-2, with 7 bases lining up with TRBD1. V lost 5 bases to trimming and J lost 2 bases; unmatched junction nucleotides: 5. The CDR3 consists of 14 residues. Germline loops: CDR1 MNHNY, CDR2 SVGAGI (reference sequence). Here the CDR3 reads CASSATGANYGYTF. CDR3 DNA: TGTGCCAGCAGTGCAACAGGGGCCAACTATGGCTACACCTTC.

The chain joins TRBV5-6 to TRBJ2-2; TRBD2 agrees at 12 bases. Germline lookup yields CDR1 SGHDT and CDR2 YYEEEE. The junction had 6 bases not matched to a gene; V was cut back by 0 bases and J by 6 bases. The CDR3 length is 17 residues. Here the CDR3 DNA reads TGTGCCAGCAGCTTGGTTTCTCTAGCGGGAGGGTCCGGGGAGCTGTTTTTT. Amino acid sequence: CASSLVSLAGGSGELFF.